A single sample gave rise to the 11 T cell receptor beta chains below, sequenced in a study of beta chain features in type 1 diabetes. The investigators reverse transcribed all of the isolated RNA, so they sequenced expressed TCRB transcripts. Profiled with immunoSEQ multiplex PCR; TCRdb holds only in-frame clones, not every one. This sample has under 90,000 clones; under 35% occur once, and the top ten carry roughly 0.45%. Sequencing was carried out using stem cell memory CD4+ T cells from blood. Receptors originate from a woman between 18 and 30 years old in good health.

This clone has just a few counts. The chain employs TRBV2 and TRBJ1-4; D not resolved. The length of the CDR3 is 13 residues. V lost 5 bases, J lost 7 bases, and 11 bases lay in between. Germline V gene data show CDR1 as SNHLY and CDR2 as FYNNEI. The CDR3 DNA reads TGTGCCAGCAGTTCAGCGGACGCTGAAAAACTGTTTTTT. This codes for CASSSADAEKLFF.

CDR3 nucleotide sequence: TGTGCCAGCTCGCTCAACCGGGACAGGGGTTTTGATGGCTACACCTTC. It translates to CASSLNRDRGFDGYTF. The chain links TRBV18 to TRBJ1-2, with TRBD1 identical over 10 bases. The CDR3 totals 16 residues. Per germline, CDR1 KGHSH and CDR2 LQKENI. V gave up 6 bases and J gave up 6 bases; unmatched junction bases: 13.

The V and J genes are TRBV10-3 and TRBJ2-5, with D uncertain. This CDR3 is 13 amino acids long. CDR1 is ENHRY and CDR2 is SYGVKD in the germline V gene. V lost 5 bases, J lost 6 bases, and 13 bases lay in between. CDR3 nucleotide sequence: TGTGCCATCAGTTCTACAGAGCAGCAGACCCAGTACTTC. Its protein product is CAISSTEQQTQYF.

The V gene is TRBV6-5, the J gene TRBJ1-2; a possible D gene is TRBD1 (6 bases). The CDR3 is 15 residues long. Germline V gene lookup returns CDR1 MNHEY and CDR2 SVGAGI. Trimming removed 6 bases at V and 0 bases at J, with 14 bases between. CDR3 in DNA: TGTGCCAGCAGGGTGAGGGACACTTCTAACTATGGCTACACCTTC. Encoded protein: CASRVRDTSNYGYTF.

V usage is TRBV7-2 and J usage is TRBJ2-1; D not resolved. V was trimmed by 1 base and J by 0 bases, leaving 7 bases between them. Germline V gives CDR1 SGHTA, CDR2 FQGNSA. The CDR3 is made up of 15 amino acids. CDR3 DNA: TGTGCCAGCAGCTTAGACTCTAGCTCCTACAATGAGCAGTTCTTC. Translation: CASSLDSSSYNEQFF.

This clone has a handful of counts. The CDR3 region is CASSPQGGDGYTF. The CDR3 region has the DNA TGTGCCAGCAGCCCACAGGGGGGAGATGGCTACACCTTC. The chain has TRBV7-2 and TRBJ1-2, with TRBD1 matching 8 bases. The CDR3 runs 13 residues. The V gene's germline CDR1 is SGHTA and CDR2 FQGNSA. V gave up 5 bases and J gave up 6 bases; unmatched junction bases: 5.

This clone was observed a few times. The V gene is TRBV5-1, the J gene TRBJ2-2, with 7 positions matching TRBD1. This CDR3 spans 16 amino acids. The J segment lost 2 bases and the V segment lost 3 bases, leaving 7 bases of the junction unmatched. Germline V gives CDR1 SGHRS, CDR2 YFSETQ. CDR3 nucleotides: TGCGCCAGCAGCTGGCAGGGGGTGATTAACACCGGGGAGCTGTTTTTT. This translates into CASSWQGVINTGELFF.

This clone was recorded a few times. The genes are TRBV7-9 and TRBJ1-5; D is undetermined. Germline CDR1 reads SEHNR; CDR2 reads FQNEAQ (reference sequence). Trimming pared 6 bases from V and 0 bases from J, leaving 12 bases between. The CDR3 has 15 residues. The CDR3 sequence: CASSPTGISNQPQHF. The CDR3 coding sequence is TGTGCCAGCAGTCCTACCGGGATTAGCAATCAGCCCCAGCATTTT. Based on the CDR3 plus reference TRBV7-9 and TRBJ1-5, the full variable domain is DTGVSQNPRHKITKRGQNVTFRCDPISEHNRLYWYRQTLGQGPEFLTYFQNEAQLEKSRLLSDRFSAERPKGSFSTLEIQRTEQGDSAMYLCASSPTGISNQPQHFGDGTRLSIL.

The CDR3 nucleotides are TGTGCCAGCTCACCCGGGACAGGGGAGACCCAGTACTTC. This translates into CASSPGTGETQYF. The rearrangement links TRBV18 to TRBJ2-5; 9 bases are a match to TRBD1. Germline-derived CDR1 and CDR2 are KGHSH and LQKENI. CDR3 size: 13 residues. Losses at the gene ends were 3 bases for V and 5 bases for J; bases not matched to a gene: 1.

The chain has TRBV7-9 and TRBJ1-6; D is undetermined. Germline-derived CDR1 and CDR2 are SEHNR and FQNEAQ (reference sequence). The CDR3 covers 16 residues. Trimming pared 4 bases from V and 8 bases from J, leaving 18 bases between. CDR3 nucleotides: TGTGCCAGCAGCTCCCACCCGGTCTCTGGGCATTCACCCCTCCACTTT. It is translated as CASSSHPVSGHSPLHF. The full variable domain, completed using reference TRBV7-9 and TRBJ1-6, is DTGVSQNPRHKITKRGQNVTFRCDPISEHNRLYWYRQTLGQGPEFLTYFQNEAQLEKSRLLSDRFSAERPKGSFSTLEIQRTEQGDSAMYLCASSSHPVSGHSPLHFGNGTRLTVT.

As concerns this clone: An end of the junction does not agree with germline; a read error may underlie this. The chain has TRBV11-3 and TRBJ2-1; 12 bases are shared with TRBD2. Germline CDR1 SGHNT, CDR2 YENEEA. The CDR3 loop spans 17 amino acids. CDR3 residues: CASSGTSGLSSYNKQFF. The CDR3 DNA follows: TGTGCCAGCAGCGGGACTAGCGGGTTAAGCTCCTACAATAAGCAGTTCTTC.